Below, 30 T cell receptor beta chains from the same sample are listed, as sequenced in a study of preoperative IRX-2 immunotherapy in early breast cancer. Treatment meaning: preoperative locoregional IRX-2 cytokine immunotherapy. Profiled with immunoSEQ multiplex PCR; TCRdb holds only in-frame clones, not every one. The profile shows 25,000 to 30,000 clones, nearly 90% of them singletons. The material was obtained from a patient treated with IRX-2 immunotherapy. These receptors were collected from a human donor with breast cancer.

V usage is TRBV10-2 and J usage is TRBJ2-2; unclear D gene. This CDR3 spans 14 amino acids. Trimming pared 6 bases from V and 1 base from J, leaving 9 bases between. The germline V gene encodes CDR1 WSHSY and CDR2 SAAADI. This chain's CDR3 is CASRGAQNTGELFF. The CDR3 DNA reads TGCGCCAGCAGGGGCGCCCAGAACACCGGGGAGCTGTTTTTT.

J is TRBJ2-7 and V is TRBV28; 12 bases line up with TRBD2. The CDR3 is made up of 16 amino acids. Unmatched junction bases numbered 9, after V lost 7 bases and J lost 2 bases. Per germline, CDR1 MDHEN and CDR2 SYDVKM. This CDR3 reads CASTVGLAGQAYEQYF. The CDR3 DNA reads TGTGCCAGCACTGTCGGACTAGCGGGACAGGCCTACGAGCAGTACTTC.

J is TRBJ1-2 and V is TRBV11-2; the match to TRBD1 covers 7 bases. V lost 3 bases and J lost 4; bases outside the gene matches: 5. The CDR3 covers 14 residues. Per the germline V gene, CDR1 is SGHAT and CDR2 is FQNNGV. CDR3 in amino acids: CASSLGTAVYGYTF. The CDR3, as DNA: TGTGCCAGCAGCTTGGGGACAGCCGTCTATGGCTACACCTTC.

The rearrangement joins TRBV5-6 to TRBJ1-5, with a weak D call TRBD1 (5 bases). V lost 4 bases and J lost 1, with 15 bases in between. Germline loops: CDR1 SGHDT, CDR2 YYEEEE. The CDR3 is 16 amino acids. CDR3: CASSLGGGASNQPQHF. Written as DNA, the CDR3 is TGTGCCAGCAGCCTCGGGGGAGGGGCAAGCAATCAGCCCCAGCATTTT.

This clone is a singleton in its sample. The gene calls are TRBV7-2 and TRBJ1-1, with D unclear. V was shortened by 0 bases and J by 0 bases, with 11 bases between the two germline ends. CDR1 is SGHTA and CDR2 is FQGNSA in the germline V gene. This CDR3 has 16 residues. The chain's CDR3 is CASSLAALPMNTEAFF. Written as DNA, the CDR3 is TGTGCCAGCAGCTTAGCAGCTCTCCCCATGAACACTGAAGCTTTCTTT.

The count of this clone is one. The CDR3 sequence: CASSEGQGPEKLFF. Written as DNA, the CDR3 is TGTGCCAGCAGTGAGGGACAGGGCCCTGAAAAACTGTTTTTT. The chain joins TRBV6-5 to TRBJ1-4, with TRBD1 identical over 9 bases. The CDR3 runs 14 residues. V lost 5 bases, J lost 7 bases, and 5 bases stayed unmatched. CDR1 is MNHEY and CDR2 is SVGAGI in the germline V gene.

V usage is TRBV19 and J usage is TRBJ2-5, with 9 bases aligning to TRBD2. The CDR3 contains 15 residues. After removal of 7 bases from V and 2 bases from J, the junction contained 8 bases not matched to a gene. The germline gives CDR1 LNHDA, CDR2 SQIVND (reference sequence). CDR3 protein: CASIERGAAQETQYF. The CDR3 coding sequence is TGTGCCAGTATCGAGCGGGGGGCCGCTCAAGAGACCCAGTACTTC.

DNA for the CDR3: TGCGCCAGCAGCCAAGATCAGGGAAGCGGGAGCCATTACAATGAGCAGTTCTTC. It specifies CASSQDQGSGSHYNEQFF. The rearrangement joins TRBV4-1 to TRBJ2-1, with 8 bases fitting TRBD2. The trim removed 0 bases at V and 4 bases at J, leaving 11 bases unmatched. The CDR3 has 18 residues. Germline CDR1 MGHRA, CDR2 YSYEKL.

This clone came up a few times. The chain combines TRBV18 with TRBJ1-6; D is ambiguous. Germline V gene sequence: CDR1 KGHSH, CDR2 LQKENI. The CDR3 has 16 amino acids. V gave up 3 bases and J gave up 2 bases, with 11 bases separating them. This CDR3 is CASSPTDVTYNSPLHF. In DNA form, the CDR3 reads TGTGCCAGCTCACCGACCGACGTAACCTATAATTCACCCCTCCACTTT.

This clone was found a few times. The chain recombines TRBV28 with TRBJ2-7; D uncertain. The CDR3 consists of 15 residues. V was cut by 3 bases and J by 4 bases, with 16 bases left in between. Germline lookup yields CDR1 MDHEN and CDR2 SYDVKM. The CDR3 bases are TGTGCCAGCAGTTTCCTAACTCCGGTCTCTTACGAGCAGTACTTC. Amino acids: CASSFLTPVSYEQYF.

The chain has TRBV25-1 and TRBJ2-7; possible D gene TRBD2, 5 bases. CDR3 size: 14 residues. Trimming pared 2 bases from V and 0 bases from J, leaving 8 bases between. Germline V gene lookup returns CDR1 MGHDK and CDR2 SYGVNS. This CDR3 reads CASSERRDSYEQYF. CDR3 sequence (DNA): TGTGCCAGCAGTGAAAGACGGGACTCCTACGAGCAGTACTTC.

The chain couples TRBV5-4 to TRBJ2-2, with 9 positions matching TRBD1. This CDR3 has 16 residues. Germline V lookup: CDR1 SGHNT, CDR2 YYREEE (reference sequence). With 1 base clipped from V and 6 bases from J, the junction kept 7 bases outside the gene matches. The CDR3 sequence: CASSLQQGADPGELFF. The CDR3 DNA sequence: TGTGCCAGCAGCTTGCAACAGGGGGCGGACCCCGGGGAGCTGTTTTTT.

V gene TRBV5-5 combines with J gene TRBJ1-1; possible D gene TRBD1, 5 bases. The CDR3 loop spans 15 amino acids. Germline-derived CDR1 and CDR2 are SGHKS and YYEKEE (reference sequence). V was clipped by 3 bases and J by 0 bases, with 12 bases between them. The CDR3 is CASSYTGTLNTEAFF. CDR3 nucleotides: TGTGCCAGCAGCTACACCGGGACCTTGAACACTGAAGCTTTCTTT.

This rearrangement joins TRBV6-5 to TRBJ2-2, with TRBD2 matching over 7 bases. The length of the CDR3 is 14 residues. V trimming: 8 bases; J trimming: 3 bases; junction bases outside the gene matches: 6. Germline V gene data show CDR1 as MNHEY and CDR2 as SVGAGI. As DNA, the CDR3 is TGTGCCAGCGTCGGGACTATCGACACCGGGGAGCTGTTTTTT. This translates into CASVGTIDTGELFF.

The chain couples TRBV27 to TRBJ1-4, with 9 bases that match TRBD1. This CDR3 is 14 amino acids long. J gave up 8 bases and V 7 bases, and 8 bases lay outside the gene matches. Germline V gene data show CDR1 as MNHEY and CDR2 as SMNVEV (reference sequence). The CDR3 bases are TGTGCCAGCACCACCGGGACAGGGAGGGAAAAACTGTTTTTT. It encodes CASTTGTGREKLFF.

The chain uses TRBV5-1 and TRBJ2-7; TRBD1 matches 8 bases. The V and J ends lost 3 bases and 4 bases, in that order; junction bases with no gene match: 9. The V gene's germline CDR1 is SGHRS and CDR2 YFSETQ. The CDR3 consists of 15 residues. CDR3 coding DNA: TGCGCCAGCAGCTCAGGGGGCGCGGAGGGGTACGAGCAGTACTTC. Encoded protein: CASSSGGAEGYEQYF.

The V gene is TRBV11-2, the J gene TRBJ1-1, with unresolved D. V was cut by 0 bases and J by 0 bases, with 11 bases left in between. CDR3 length: 16 residues. Per germline, CDR1 SGHAT and CDR2 FQNNGV. Here the CDR3 reads CASSLEFGKMNTEAFF. CDR3 DNA: TGTGCCAGCAGCTTAGAGTTTGGGAAAATGAACACTGAAGCTTTCTTT.

This chain links TRBV28 with TRBJ2-7, with TRBD1 identical over 10 bases. CDR3 size: 17 residues. Germline assignment: CDR1 MDHEN and CDR2 SYDVKM. J gave up 2 bases and V 4 bases, and 11 bases lay outside the gene matches. CDR3 sequence reads: CASSSPPGQGVPYEQYF. Here the CDR3 DNA reads TGTGCCAGCAGTTCCCCCCCTGGACAGGGGGTCCCCTACGAGCAGTACTTC.

The chain recombines TRBV7-2 with TRBJ1-2; D possibly corresponds to TRBD1 (5 bases). The V end was cut by 5 bases, the J end by 4 bases, with 23 bases between. This CDR3 is 17 amino acids long. Germline values: CDR1 SGHTA, CDR2 FQGNSA. The CDR3 region is CASSPTGALRGFYGYTF. CDR3 DNA: TGTGCCAGCAGCCCCACTGGAGCCTTGAGGGGATTCTATGGCTACACCTTC. Filled out from reference TRBV7-2 and TRBJ1-2, the complete variable domain reads GAGVSQSPSNKVTEKGKDVELRCDPISGHTALYWYRQSLGQGLEFLIYFQGNSAPDKSGLPSDRFSAERTGGSVSTLTIQRTQQEDSAVYLCASSPTGALRGFYGYTFGSGTRLTVV.

The chain joins TRBV27 to TRBJ2-2; 9 nucleotides match TRBD2. V trimming: 4 bases; J trimming: 6 bases; junction bases outside the gene matches: 6. From germline, CDR1 is MNHEY and CDR2 SMNVEV (reference sequence). The CDR3 has 15 amino acids. CDR3 DNA: TGTGCCAGCAGTTCATTAGCGGGAGTTCCCGGGGAGCTGTTTTTT. Translation gives CASSSLAGVPGELFF.

The V and J genes are TRBV4-1 and TRBJ1-4; D might be TRBD1 (5 bases). The CDR3 covers 17 residues. The V and J ends lost 4 bases and 0 bases respectively, with 15 bases between them. Per germline, CDR1 MGHRA and CDR2 YSYEKL. The CDR3 DNA is TGCGCCAGCAGCCCGGACACTCTGGCGGCAACTAATGAAAAACTGTTTTTT. Its protein product is CASSPDTLAATNEKLFF.

The chain employs TRBV5-8 and TRBJ1-6; no definite D call. CDR3 length equals 15 residues. The V end lost 6 bases, the J end lost 0 bases, and 10 bases lay between the germline ends. Germline V gene lookup returns CDR1 SGHTS and CDR2 YDEGEE. CDR3: CASNAASSYNSPLHF. DNA of the CDR3: TGTGCCAGCAACGCGGCCAGCTCCTATAATTCACCCCTCCACTTT.

This chain links TRBV14 with TRBJ1-3, with TRBD1 as a possible D gene (6 bases). Deletions cut 5 bases from V and 0 bases from J, with 14 bases between. This CDR3 has 16 residues. Germline values: CDR1 SGHDN, CDR2 FVKESK. The CDR3 reads CASSWTVPLSGNTIYF. CDR3 sequence (DNA): TGTGCCAGCAGCTGGACAGTCCCCCTCTCTGGAAACACCATATATTTT.

The V and J genes are TRBV2 and TRBJ2-7, with TRBD1 identical over 9 bases. CDR3 length: 16 amino acids. With V trimmed by 6 bases and J by 1 base, 10 bases remained unmatched. Germline V gene sequence: CDR1 SNHLY, CDR2 FYNNEI. The chain's CDR3 is CASRRDRVTLSYEQYF. CDR3 nucleotides: TGTGCCAGCAGAAGGGACAGGGTCACATTGTCCTACGAGCAGTACTTC.

The rearrangement joins TRBV19 to TRBJ2-7; a possible D gene is TRBD2 (5 bases). Trimming cost V 6 bases and J 3 bases, with 9 bases left between them. This CDR3 is built from 12 residues. Per germline, CDR1 LNHDA and CDR2 SQIVND (reference sequence). The CDR3 sequence is CASRGRLYEQYF. The CDR3 DNA reads TGTGCCAGTAGAGGGAGACTCTACGAGCAGTACTTC.

This chain joins TRBV2 and TRBJ2-3, with 9 bases fitting TRBD2. The CDR3 has 17 residues. The germline V gene has CDR1 SNHLY and CDR2 FYNNEI. The V segment lost 3 bases and the J segment 6 bases; nucleotides outside the gene matches: 13. The CDR3 reads CASSERGTAGGGDTQYF. The CDR3 DNA sequence: TGTGCCAGCAGTGAGAGGGGGACAGCGGGAGGCGGGGATACGCAGTATTTT.

The chain couples TRBV9 to TRBJ2-6; D gene ambiguous. There are 16 residues in the CDR3. Germline CDR1 is SGDLS and CDR2 is YYNGEE. Deletions cut 5 bases from V and 5 bases from J, with 17 bases between. In DNA, the CDR3 is TGTGCCAGCAGTGTCGAGTACCAAAGTCGGGCCAACGTCCTGACTTTC. It is translated as CASSVEYQSRANVLTF. Supplemented by reference TRBV9 and TRBJ2-6, the full variable domain reads DSGVTQTPKHLITATGQRVTLRCSPRSGDLSVYWYQQSLDQGLQFLIQYYNGEERAKGNILERFSAQQFPDLHSELNLSSLELGDSALYFCASSVEYQSRANVLTFGAGSRLTVL.

The gene calls are TRBV6-1 and TRBJ1-6; D not certain. Deletions cut 2 bases from V and 9 bases from J, with 17 bases between. The CDR3 loop spans 16 amino acids. Germline CDR1 reads MNHNS; CDR2 reads SASEGT. Written as DNA, the CDR3 is TGTGCCAGCAGTGAAAGCGGGCAAATTGTGGGTTCACCCCTCCACTTT. Amino acids: CASSESGQIVGSPLHF.

This sequence joins TRBV5-4 and TRBJ2-3; no clear D. Germline V CDR1 and CDR2: SGHNT, YYREEE (reference sequence). V shed 2 bases and J shed 2 bases, with 6 bases lying between them. The CDR3 has 13 amino acids. The CDR3, as DNA: TGTGCCAGCAGCTTTCCCGACACAGATACGCAGTATTTT. Amino acids: CASSFPDTDTQYF.

The rearrangement joins TRBV7-2 to TRBJ2-7; D call uncertain. Looked up from germline, CDR1 is SGHTA and CDR2 is FQGNSA. V was shortened by 1 base and J by 0 bases, with 10 bases between the two germline ends. This CDR3 is built from 15 residues. The CDR3 DNA reads as TGTGCCAGCAGCTTAGTGGGCGGCAGCTCCTACGAGCAGTACTTC. It yields the protein CASSLVGGSSYEQYF.